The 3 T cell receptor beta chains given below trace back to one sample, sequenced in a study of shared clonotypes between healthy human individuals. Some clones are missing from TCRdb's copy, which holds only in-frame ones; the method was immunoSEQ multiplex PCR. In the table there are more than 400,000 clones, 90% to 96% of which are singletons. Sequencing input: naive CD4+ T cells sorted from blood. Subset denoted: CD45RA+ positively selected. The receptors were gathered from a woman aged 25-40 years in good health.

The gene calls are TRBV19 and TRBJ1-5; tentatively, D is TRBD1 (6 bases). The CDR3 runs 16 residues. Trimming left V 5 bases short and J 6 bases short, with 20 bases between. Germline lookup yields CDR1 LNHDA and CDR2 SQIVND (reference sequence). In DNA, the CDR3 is TGTGCCAGTAGTCCGCGGACAGTCGCATCGGGTCAGCCCCAGCATTTT. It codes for CASSPRTVASGQPQHF.

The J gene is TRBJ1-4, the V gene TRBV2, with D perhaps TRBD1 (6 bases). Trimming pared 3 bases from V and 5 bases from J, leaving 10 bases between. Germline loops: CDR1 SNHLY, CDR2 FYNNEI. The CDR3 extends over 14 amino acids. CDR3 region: CASSDGQTNEKLFF. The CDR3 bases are TGTGCCAGCAGTGATGGACAGACGAATGAAAAACTGTTTTTT.

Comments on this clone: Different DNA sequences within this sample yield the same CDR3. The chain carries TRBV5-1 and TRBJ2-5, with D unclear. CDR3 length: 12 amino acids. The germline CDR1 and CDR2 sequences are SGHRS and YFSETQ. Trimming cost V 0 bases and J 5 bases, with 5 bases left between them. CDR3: CASSLAGETQYF. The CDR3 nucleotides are TGCGCCAGCAGCTTGGCGGGTGAGACCCAGTACTTC.